The 15 T cell receptor beta chains in this list originate from one sample, sequenced in a study of tissue T cells after allogeneic stem cell transplantation. TCRdb keeps only in-frame clones here, not all; method: immunoSEQ multiplex PCR. The sample yields roughly 7,600 clones, approximately 52% seen once. The time point is: mouse harvest day 7 after allogeneic transplant. The graft held 10^6 splenic CD5+ T cells and 10^7 T-cell-depleted bone marrow cells. The sequencing input was gut tissue. The source of these receptors is a female BALB/c mouse given C57BL/6 T cells with graft-versus-host disease after an allogeneic hematopoietic cell transplant.

With respect to this clone: The genes are named according to mouse. The read terminates 1 residue ahead of where the CDR3 ends, so the germline J gene completes it. The rearrangement uses TRBV20 and TRBJ2-3, with D possibly matching TRBD2 (5 bases). The germline V and J ends were trimmed by 3 bases and 0 bases, with 10 bases remaining between them. The germline gives CDR1 GFQATS, CDR2 STVNSAI. The length of the CDR3 is 14 residues. The DNA read from the CDR3 is TGTGGTGCTAGAGGCTGGACTAGTGCAGAAACGCTGTAT. Translation gives CGARGWTSAETLY. The whole CDR3 reads CGARGWTSAETLYF. Full variable domain (rest looked up from reference TRBV20 and TRBJ2-3): GALVYQYPRRTICKSGTSMRMECQAVGFQATSVAWYRQSPQKTFELIALSTVNSAIKYEQNFTQEKFPISHPNLSFSSMTVLNAYLEDRGLYLCGARGWTSAETLYFGSGTRLTVL.

Of note for this clone: Germline and genes: mouse. The read comes to an end 1 residue before the CDR3 does, leaving the germline J gene to fill in the end. The chain joins TRBV23 to TRBJ2-2; the D call of TRBD2 is as the table states it, not checked on the DNA. Germline CDR1 reads KGHTA; CDR2 reads FQNQQP. This CDR3 is built from 15 residues. The sequenced part of the CDR3 DNA is TGCTCCAGCAGTCGCGGGGGGGCGGACACCGGGCAGCTCTAC. Protein sequence: CSSSRGGADTGQLY. The full CDR3 sequence reads CSSSRGGADTGQLYF.

For this clone: The germline and genes are mouse ones. Read sequence stops 1 residue before the CDR3 end, and the germline J gene provides the missing end. The chain combines TRBV5 with TRBJ2-3, with TRBD2 matching over 11 bases. With V trimmed by 2 bases and J by 1 base, 2 bases remained unmatched. Germline V gene lookup returns CDR1 LGHNA and CDR2 YNLKQL (reference sequence). CDR3 length equals 16 residues. The CDR3 is CASSQRGLGGAETLYF. The covered CDR3 bases are TGTGCCAGCAGCCAAAGGGGACTGGGGGGTGCAGAAACGCTGTAT.

About this clone: Gene names follow the mouse nomenclature. The CDR3 end is not reached by the read, which stops 1 residue before it; the germline J gene fills it in. This same CDR3 is encoded by further DNA sequences in the sample. The V gene is TRBV26, the J gene TRBJ2-3, with no clear D. Germline V lookup: CDR1 KGHPV, CDR2 FQNQEV (reference sequence). The CDR3 length is 12 residues. Trimming shortened V by 4 bases and J by 0 bases, and 2 bases separated the two germline ends. The CDR3 here is CASSQSAETLYF. CDR3 DNA (partial): TGTGCCAGCAGTCAAAGTGCAGAAACGCTGTAT.

A note on this clone: The genes and germline here are from mouse. With the read ending 1 residue before the CDR3 end, the germline J gene is used to fill in that end. This chain links TRBV24 with TRBJ2-5, with no clear D. Germline CDR1 and CDR2: KGHTA and FRNEEI. The CDR3 has 12 amino acids. V lost 4 bases to trimming and J lost 6 bases, with 8 bases between them. The CDR3 region is CASSRTEDTQYF. The covered CDR3 bases are TGTGCCAGCAGTCGGACGGAGGACACCCAGTAC.

The sample holds a few counts of this clone. Gene labels here are mouse ones. The missing CDR3 end, 1 residue past where the read stops, is filled in from the germline J gene. Other DNA sequences in this specimen translate into the identical CDR3. The gene calls are TRBV16 and TRBJ2-1; D not resolved. The V and J ends lost 1 base and 7 bases respectively, with 8 bases between them. Germline V gene sequence: CDR1 SGHSA, CDR2 FRNQAP. The CDR3 runs to 13 residues. The CDR3 loop is CASSLAGGAEQFF. The CDR3 DNA, read in part, is TGTGCAAGCAGCTTAGCGGGTGGGGCTGAGCAGTTC.

This clone was detected only a few times. Mouse germline and gene names are used. The CDR3 goes on 1 residue after the read ends, and that part is filled in from the germline J gene. This sequence joins TRBV3 and TRBJ2-7; TRBD2 matches at 8 bases. There are 14 residues in the CDR3. Germline assignment: CDR1 SNHLY and CDR2 FYNGKV (reference sequence). Trimming removed 0 bases from V and 7 bases from J; junction bases left unmatched: 5. CDR3 region: CASSLAGGAREQYF. The DNA read from the CDR3 is TGTGCCAGCAGCTTAGCAGGGGGGGCGAGGGAACAGTAC.

To note about this clone: Mouse gene names apply. With the read ending 1 residue before the CDR3 end, the germline J gene is used to fill in that end. This rearrangement joins TRBV3 to TRBJ2-1, with 7 bases lining up with TRBD2. Germline V lookup: CDR1 SNHLY, CDR2 FYNGKV (reference sequence). CDR3 length equals 14 residues. V lost 2 bases to trimming and J lost 4 bases; unmatched junction nucleotides: 2. This CDR3 reads CASSLIWGYAEQFF. The DNA read from the CDR3 is TGTGCCAGCAGCTTAATCTGGGGGTATGCTGAGCAGTTC.

On this clone itself: Genes and germline are mouse. The sequence runs out 1 residue before the end of the CDR3; the remainder is reconstructed from the germline J gene. The chain is built from TRBV29 and TRBJ1-1, with no clear D. CDR1 and CDR2 from the germline V gene are MSHET and SYDVDS. V was pared by 0 bases and J by 4 bases, with 3 bases between. The CDR3 contains 12 residues. The DNA read from the CDR3 is TGTGCTAGCAGTTTATCCGGCACAGAAGTCTTC. Its translation: CASSLSGTEVF. The whole CDR3 sequence is CASSLSGTEVFF.

This clone is medium-sized in the sample. Gene names refer to mouse genes. The CDR3 end lies 1 residue beyond the end of the read and is filled in from the germline J gene. The V call is TRBV12-2, the J call TRBJ1-5; a possible D gene is TRBD1 (6 bases). Germline loops: CDR1 SGHLS, CDR2 HYDKME. CDR3 length: 13 residues. V was cut by 0 bases and J by 7 bases, with 9 bases left in between. The covered CDR3 bases are TGTGCCAGCTCTCTCGGGGGGGCGCAGGCTCCGCTT. Translation gives CASSLGGAQAPL. The whole CDR3 protein is CASSLGGAQAPLF. Full variable domain (rest looked up from reference TRBV12-2 and TRBJ1-5): NSGVVQSPRYIIKGKGERSILKCIPISGHLSVAWYQQTQGQELKFFIQHYDKMERDKGNLPSRFSVQQFDDYHSEMNMSALELEDSAVYFCASSLGGAQAPLFGEGTRLSVL.

Worth noting for this clone: The genes and germline here are from mouse. The read gets to within 1 residue of the CDR3 end, and the germline J gene fills in the rest. The chain joins TRBV16 to TRBJ2-5; no clear D. The CDR3 covers 13 residues. Germline-derived CDR1 and CDR2 are SGHSA and FRNQAP. Trimming shortened V by 3 bases and J by 3 bases, and 7 bases separated the two germline ends. The sequenced part of the CDR3 DNA is TGTGCAAGCAGCTTCCAGGCACAAGACACCCAGTAC. This sequence encodes CASSFQAQDTQY. In full, the CDR3 reads CASSFQAQDTQYF.

Details on this clone: The genes and germline here are from mouse. The read halts 1 residue ahead of the CDR3 end, with the missing end drawn from the germline J gene. V gene TRBV26 combines with J gene TRBJ2-3; possible D gene TRBD2, 5 bases. The ends were cut back, 0 bases at V and 0 bases at J, with 7 bases in the middle. The germline V gene encodes CDR1 KGHPV and CDR2 FQNQEV (reference sequence). This CDR3 contains 15 residues. The CDR3 is CASSLSWASAETLYF. The covered CDR3 bases are TGTGCCAGCAGTCTGTCCTGGGCTAGTGCAGAAACGCTGTAT.

Concerning this clone itself: These gene names are mouse names. The read finishes 1 residue shy of the CDR3 end, and the germline J gene is used to complete it. The rearrangement joins TRBV31 to TRBJ1-4, with a tentative D call TRBD1 (5 bases). V lost 0 bases to trimming and J lost 7 bases, with 12 bases between them. Germline CDR1 reads GKSSPN; CDR2 reads SITVG. This CDR3 has 14 amino acids. The chain's CDR3 is CAWSLGGKGERLFF. The CDR3 DNA, read in part, is TGTGCCTGGAGTCTCGGGGGAAAGGGCGAAAGATTATTT.

A remark on this clone: The gene symbols are mouse symbols. Coverage ceases 1 residue before the CDR3 finishes, and the germline J gene fills in the end. The chain recombines TRBV23 with TRBJ2-4; the D call TRBD2 from the table was never checked on the DNA. Germline CDR1 KGHTA, CDR2 FQNQQP. The length of the CDR3 is 16 residues. Partial CDR3 DNA: TGCTCCAGCAGTCAAAGGGGGGGCGCGGGTCAAAACACCTTGTAC. Translating gives CSSSQRGGAGQNTLY. The complete CDR3 protein is CSSSQRGGAGQNTLYF.

Note on this clone: All gene names here are mouse names. Partial CDR3 DNA: TGTGCCAGCAGTCTTAGGGAGACCTATAATTCGCCCCTCTAC. Residues: CASSLRETYNSPLY. The full CDR3 is CASSLRETYNSPLYF. This chain joins TRBV26 and TRBJ1-6; no definite D call. From the germline J gene comes the end of the CDR3, since the read stops 1 residue before it. TRBJ1-6 is given ORF status, its function remaining uncertain. The V gene's germline CDR1 is KGHPV and CDR2 FQNQEV (reference sequence). V dropped 3 bases and J dropped 2 bases, with 8 bases sitting between them. The CDR3 is made up of 15 amino acids.